The clone carrying this T cell receptor (beta chain) is a singleton in its sample. As yet, its antigen is unknown. This specimen belongs to a study of OX40 agonist ivuxolimab in advanced cancers. Background on the study: Patients received ivuxolimab, an intravenous treatment, every 2 weeks at 0.01 to 10 mg/kg. Previous treatment with anti-PD-1, anti-PD-L1 or anti-CTLA-4 therapy was allowed; 35% to 50% had received some.

Broader study findings: Partial responders receiving 0.1-3.0 mg/kg showed among the lowest clonal expansion.

TCRdb's copy holds only in-frame clones and misses some; the assay was immunoSEQ multiplex PCR. The sample includes 50,000 to 65,000 clones, approximately 88% seen only once; the top ten take under 3.5%. This CDR3 comprises 15 residues. Trimming took 4 bases from V and 4 from J; bases not matched to a gene: 7. Germline V lookup: CDR1 KGHSH, CDR2 LQKENI. The source material was CD4+ or CD8+ T cells sorted from blood, sampled in a trial of the OX40 agonist ivuxolimab. The rearrangement uses TRBV18 and TRBJ1-3; 7 nucleotides line up with TRBD1. This TCR was sampled from an adult with an advanced solid tumor such as melanoma, head and neck, liver or kidney cancer. CDR3 nucleotide sequence: TGTGCCAGCTCACTCGGGACAGCAGAGGGAAACACCATATATTTT. This sequence encodes CASSLGTAEGNTIYF.